The present T cell receptor (beta chain) was sequenced within a study of cytomegalovirus exposure and HLA in healthy donors. Study-wide results and limits: Relative to equally common others, HLA-associated TCR beta chains showed greater clonal expansion in a later analysis.

V lost 1 base and J 1 base, leaving 8 bases between the germline ends. Germline CDR1 LGHNA, CDR2 YNFKEQ. The CDR3 runs to 16 residues. For this clone: Its antigen is not known.

The PCR ran on 60 Vbeta and 13 Jbeta primers. Method: immunoSEQ multiplex PCR; TCRdb's copy keeps in-frame clones and lacks some. The repertoire holds about 180,000 clones, with 78% as singletons. V gene TRBV4-2 combines with J gene TRBJ2-6, with D unresolved. The receptor comes from a woman aged 50 to 60 in good health and CMV-seropositive. The sequencing input was PBMCs. CDR3 region: CASSQVKQSGANVLTF. The CDR3 DNA is TGTGCCAGCAGCCAAGTCAAACAGTCTGGGGCCAACGTCCTGACTTTC.